This TCR beta chain was captured by sequencing in a study of CD8+CD57+ T cells in acquired aplastic anemia. Study-wide background: Sorted CD4+ plus CD8+ cells gave DNA averaging 3.2 ug. Mean read depth for CD4+ cells from healthy donors was about 9.9 million.

Study-wide results and limits: Patients and controls turned out to have approximately 29 CD8+ CDR3 sequences in common.

Germline V gene sequence: CDR1 LNHDA, CDR2 SQIVND (reference sequence). With 3 bases removed from V and 6 bases from J, the gap between germline ends came to 9 bases. The CDR3 totals 12 residues. To note about this clonotype: What it binds is unknown.

Researchers used genomic DNA as the template to profile TCR beta VDJ and CDR3. One entry per CDR3 protein results from TCRdb running MiXCR on the reads. The sample records 90,000 to 120,000 distinct CDR3 sequences, 40% to 65% being singletons. Specimen: sorted CD4+, CD8+, or CD8+CD57+ T cells (not recorded which) from PBMCs. This receptor was obtained from a human donor in good health, serving as a control. The chain joins TRBV19 to TRBJ2-7, with no clear D. The CDR3 protein is CASSITGGEQYF. CDR3 DNA sequence: TGTGCCAGTAGTATTACGGGTGGCGAGCAGTACTTC.